This T cell receptor beta chain was profiled in a study of shared clonotypes between healthy human individuals. Background on the study: The people who gave samples were two women and a few men aged 18 to 49.

With respect to this clone: Its cognate antigen is unknown.

Assay used: immunoSEQ multiplex PCR; TCRdb lists only in-frame clones, some missing. In the table there are 1,400,000 or so clones, 98% to 99% of which are singletons. This CDR3 has 13 residues. Germline CDR1 reads SGHRS; CDR2 reads YFSETQ. V dropped 5 bases and J dropped 6 bases, with 15 bases sitting between them. Findings of the study overall: A reduction in generation probabilities was seen for non-shared clonotypes relative to those shared by all four donors.

The chain is built from TRBV5-1 and TRBJ2-7; D is undetermined. The sequence derives from a man aged 25-40 years in good health. Sequences were obtained from naive CD4+ T cells sorted from blood. The subset was: CD45RA+ positively selected. CDR3 nucleotides: TGCGCCAGCAGTACGGAACCCTCTGGCGAGCAGTACTTC. Translation: CASSTEPSGEQYF. Supplemented by reference TRBV5-1 and TRBJ2-7, the full variable domain reads KAGVTQTPRYLIKTRGQQVTLSCSPISGHRSVSWYQQTPGQGLQFLFEYFSETQRNKGNFPGRFSGRQFSNSRSEMNVSTLELGDSALYLCASSTEPSGEQYFGPGTRLTVT.